This TCR beta chain was recovered during a study of T-cell reconstitution after alpha-beta-depleted transplantation in children. Unique molecular identifiers were incorporated during preparation of the TCRbeta library. TCRdb analysed the PCR reads with MiXCR anew, one entry per CDR3 protein. The repertoire holds a few hundred thousand distinct CDR3 sequences, with 20% to 30% as singletons. The germline CDR1 and CDR2 sequences are SGHAT and FQNNGV. CDR3 length: 18 amino acids. Losses at the gene ends were 5 bases for V and 6 bases for J; bases not matched to a gene: 11. The chain links TRBV11-2 to TRBJ2-2; 14 bases align to TRBD2. The source of this sequence is a female patient aged 2 to 10 who had a stem cell transplant for congenital amegakaryocytic thrombocytopenia, so the T cells may come from the graft donor. The sample consisted of PBMCs, mostly from graft donor cells, taken 360 days after TCRalphabeta/CD19-depleted stem cell transplant. This CDR3 is CASSNSGTSGSKAGELFF. The CDR3 nucleotides read TGTGCCAGCAGCAACTCCGGGACTAGCGGGAGTAAGGCCGGGGAGCTGTTTTTT.